This TCR beta chain is drawn from a study of cytomegalovirus exposure and HLA in healthy donors. Repertoires were generated with immunoSEQ multiplex PCR, while TCRdb's copy carries only in-frame clones and drops some. Of some 180,000 clones in the sample, about nine tenths were seen once. J gave up 1 base and V 3 bases, and 1 base lay outside the gene matches. CDR1 and CDR2 (germline): SEHNR, FQNEAQ (reference sequence). CDR3 length equals 15 residues. Sequenced: PBMCs. The chain is built from TRBV7-9 and TRBJ1-3, with 9 bases matching TRBD1. The TCR was taken from a man between 25 and 39 years old in good health and CMV-seropositive. The CDR3 DNA reads as TGTGCCAGCAGCTTGGGACAGGGATCTGGAAACACCATATATTTT. This translates into CASSLGQGSGNTIYF.